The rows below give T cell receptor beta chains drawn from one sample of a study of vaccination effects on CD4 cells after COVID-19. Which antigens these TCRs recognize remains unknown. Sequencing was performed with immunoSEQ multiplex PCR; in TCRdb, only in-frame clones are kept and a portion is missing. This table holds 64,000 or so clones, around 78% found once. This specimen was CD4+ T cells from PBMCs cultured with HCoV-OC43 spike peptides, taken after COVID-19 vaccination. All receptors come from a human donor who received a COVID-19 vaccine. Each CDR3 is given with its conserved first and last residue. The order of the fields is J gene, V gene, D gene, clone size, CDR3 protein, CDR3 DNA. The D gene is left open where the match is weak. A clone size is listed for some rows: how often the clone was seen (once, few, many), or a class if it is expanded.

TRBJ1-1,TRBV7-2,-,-,CASSLGGPLEAFF,TGTGCCAGCAGCTTGGGCGGGCCGCTTGAAGCTTTCTTT
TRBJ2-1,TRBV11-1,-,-,CASSLARWNEQFF,TGTGCCAGCAGCTTAGCGCGATGGAATGAGCAGTTCTTC
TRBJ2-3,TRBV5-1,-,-,CASSRDRPEDTQYF,TGCGCCAGCAGCCGGGACCGCCCGGAAGATACGCAGTATTTT
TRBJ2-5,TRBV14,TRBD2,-,CASSQGVAGALQETQYF,TGTGCCAGCAGCCAAGGAGTAGCGGGGGCCCTGCAAGAGACCCAGTACTTC
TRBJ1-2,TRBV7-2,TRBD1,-,CASTLGGGGGRGYTF,TGTGCCAGCACCTTGGGGGGTGGAGGGGGCAGAGGCTACACCTTC
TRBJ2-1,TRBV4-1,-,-,CASSHQQGSGWNEQFF,TGCGCCAGCAGCCACCAACAGGGAAGTGGTTGGAATGAGCAGTTCTTC
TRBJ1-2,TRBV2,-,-,CASSVGRANYGYTF,TGTGCCAGCAGTGTAGGCAGAGCCAACTATGGCTACACCTTC
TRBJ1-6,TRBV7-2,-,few,CASSLRIRGSPLHF,TGTGCCAGCAGCTTACGGATTAGGGGTTCACCCCTCCACTTT
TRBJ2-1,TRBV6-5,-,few,CASSYLGTTNNEQFF,TGTGCCAGCAGTTACTTAGGGACCACCAACAATGAGCAGTTCTTC
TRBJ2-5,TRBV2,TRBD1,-,CASKGQGIQETQYF,TGTGCCAGCAAGGGACAGGGGATCCAGGAGACCCAGTACTTC
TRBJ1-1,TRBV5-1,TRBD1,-,CASSFNAGGTEAFF,TGCGCCAGCAGCTTTAACGCAGGGGGGACTGAAGCTTTCTTT
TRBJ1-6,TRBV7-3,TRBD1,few,CASSRGQGSDSPLHF,TGTGCCAGCAGCCGCGGACAGGGGAGTGATTCACCCCTCCACTTT
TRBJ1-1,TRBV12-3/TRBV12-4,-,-,CASSLGRGAFF,TGTGCCAGCAGCCTCGGTAGGGGAGCTTTCTTT
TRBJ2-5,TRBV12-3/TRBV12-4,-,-,CASSLAEETQYF,TGTGCCAGCAGTTTAGCGGAAGAGACCCAGTACTTC
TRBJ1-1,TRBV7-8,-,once,CASSSGLRNTEAFF,TGTGCCAGCAGCTCAGGCCTTAGGAACACTGAAGCTTTCTTT
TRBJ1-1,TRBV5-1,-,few,CATRLGPNTEAFF,TGCGCCACCAGATTAGGGCCGAACACTGAAGCTTTCTTT
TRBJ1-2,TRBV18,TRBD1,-,CASSPNRGQNSYGYTF,TGTGCCAGCTCACCTAACAGGGGACAGAACAGCTATGGCTACACCTTC
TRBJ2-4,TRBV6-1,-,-,CASSALGQNIQYF,TGTGCCAGCAGTGCGCTAGGGCAAAACATTCAGTACTTC
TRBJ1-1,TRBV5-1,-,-,CASSLDWGWGWTEAFF,TGCGCCAGCAGCTTGGATTGGGGCTGGGGGTGGACTGAAGCTTTCTTT
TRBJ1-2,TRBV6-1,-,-,CASSEVGVGYTF,TGTGCCAGCAGTGAGGTCGGGGTTGGCTACACCTTC
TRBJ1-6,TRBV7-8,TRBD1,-,CASSPTGGTYSPLHF,TGTGCCAGCAGCCCGACAGGGGGGACTTATTCACCCCTCCACTTT
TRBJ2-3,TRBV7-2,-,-,CASSLMTASTDTQYF,TGTGCCAGCAGCTTGATGACCGCTAGCACAGATACGCAGTATTTT
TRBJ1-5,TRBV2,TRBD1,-,CASNKRDRNQPQHF,TGTGCCAGCAATAAGCGGGACAGAAATCAGCCCCAGCATTTT
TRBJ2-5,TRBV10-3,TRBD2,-,CAISEGTSVETQYF,TGTGCCATCAGTGAGGGGACTAGTGTAGAGACCCAGTACTTC
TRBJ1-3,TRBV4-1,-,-,CASSHPGQTYSGNTIYF,TGCGCCAGCAGCCACCCCGGGCAGACCTACTCTGGAAACACCATATATTTT
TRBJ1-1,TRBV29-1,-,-,CSVVSGGNTEAFF,TGCAGCGTTGTTTCTGGCGGGAACACTGAAGCTTTCTTT
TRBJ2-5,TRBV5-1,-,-,CASSLRPGMETQYF,TGCGCCAGCAGCTTGCGGCCAGGGATGGAGACCCAGTACTTC
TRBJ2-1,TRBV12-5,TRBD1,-,CASGHGTAGGNEQFF,TGTGCTAGTGGTCACGGGACAGCTGGGGGCAATGAGCAGTTCTTC
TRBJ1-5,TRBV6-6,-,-,CASSPPQRPQHF,TGTGCCAGCAGCCCCCCCCAGAGGCCCCAGCATTTT
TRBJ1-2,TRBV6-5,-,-,CASKDGGGVRGYTF,TGTGCCAGCAAGGATGGTGGGGGAGTTCGGGGCTACACCTTC
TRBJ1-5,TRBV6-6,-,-,CATHTPLGRNQPQHF,TGTGCCACCCATACCCCCCTGGGACGCAATCAGCCCCAGCATTTT
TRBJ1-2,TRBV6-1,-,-,CASSEPSLRTYGYTF,TGTGCCAGCAGTGAACCCTCACTTCGGACTTATGGCTACACCTTC
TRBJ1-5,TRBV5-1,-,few,CASSLGPYSNQPQHF,TGCGCCAGCAGCTTGGGACCGTATAGCAATCAGCCCCAGCATTTT
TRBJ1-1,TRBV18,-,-,CASSPYSTEAFF,TGTGCCAGCTCACCATACAGCACTGAAGCTTTCTTT
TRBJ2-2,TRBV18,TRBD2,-,CASSPWTSGETTGELFF,TGTGCCAGCTCACCCTGGACTAGCGGAGAAACCACCGGGGAGCTGTTTTTT
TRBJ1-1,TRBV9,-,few,CASSSDTSEAFF,TGTGCCAGCAGCTCGGACACCTCTGAAGCTTTCTTT
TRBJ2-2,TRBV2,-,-,CASSQNSGTADGELFF,TGTGCCAGCAGCCAGAACTCCGGGACTGCTGACGGGGAGCTGTTTTTT
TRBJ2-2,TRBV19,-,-,CASSKRGVNTGELFF,TGTGCCAGTAGTAAAAGGGGTGTGAACACCGGGGAGCTGTTTTTT
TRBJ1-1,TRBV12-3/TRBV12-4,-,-,CASSLRSNSGAFF,TGTGCCAGCAGTTTAAGGTCAAATTCGGGGGCTTTCTTT
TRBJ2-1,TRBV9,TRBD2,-,CASSARGGNNEQFF,TGTGCCAGCAGCGCAAGGGGAGGGAACAATGAGCAGTTCTTC
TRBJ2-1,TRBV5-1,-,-,CASSLTGIASYNEQFF,TGCGCCAGCAGCTTGACGGGGATAGCATCCTACAATGAGCAGTTCTTC
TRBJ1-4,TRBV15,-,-,CATSRSATNEKLFF,TGTGCCACCAGCAGATCCGCAACTAATGAAAAACTGTTTTTT
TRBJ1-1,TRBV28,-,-,CASSPIGGNTEAFF,TGTGCCAGCAGTCCCATCGGGGGGAACACTGAAGCTTTCTTT
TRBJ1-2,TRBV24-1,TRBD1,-,CATSAGQYYGYTF,TGTGCCACCAGTGCGGGACAGTACTATGGCTACACCTTC
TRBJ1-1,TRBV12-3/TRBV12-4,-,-,CASSLTEVTEAFF,TGTGCCAGCAGTTTAACGGAGGTCACTGAAGCTTTCTTT
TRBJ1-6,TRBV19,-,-,CASSPGTGYNSPLHF,TGTGCCAGTAGTCCCGGGACCGGCTATAATTCACCCCTCCACTTT
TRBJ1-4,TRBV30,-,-,CAWGAGAVGEKLFF,TGTGCCTGGGGGGCAGGGGCGGTTGGAGAAAAACTGTTTTTT
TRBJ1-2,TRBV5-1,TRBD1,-,CATLSGGDYGYTF,TGCGCCACTCTCTCAGGGGGCGACTATGGCTACACCTTC
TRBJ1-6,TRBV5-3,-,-,CARSPLGTETSSYNSPLHF,TGTGCCAGAAGCCCCCTAGGGACCGAGACCAGCTCCTATAATTCACCCCTCCACTTT
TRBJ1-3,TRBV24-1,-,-,CATSEGSGNTIYF,TGTGCCACCAGTGAGGGCTCTGGAAACACCATATATTTT
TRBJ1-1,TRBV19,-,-,CASSLTYRAGTLF,TGTGCCAGTAGTCTAACATACCGGGCGGGGACTCTTTTT
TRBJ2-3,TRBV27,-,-,CASRGIQSTDTQYF,TGTGCCAGCAGGGGGATCCAAAGCACAGATACGCAGTATTTT
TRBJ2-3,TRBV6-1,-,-,CASSGRQVGFTDTQYF,TGTGCCAGCAGTGGCAGACAGGTCGGTTTCACAGATACGCAGTATTTT
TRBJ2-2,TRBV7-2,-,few,CASSLSLGISGELFF,TGTGCCAGCAGCTTATCCCTAGGGATTTCCGGGGAGCTGTTTTTT